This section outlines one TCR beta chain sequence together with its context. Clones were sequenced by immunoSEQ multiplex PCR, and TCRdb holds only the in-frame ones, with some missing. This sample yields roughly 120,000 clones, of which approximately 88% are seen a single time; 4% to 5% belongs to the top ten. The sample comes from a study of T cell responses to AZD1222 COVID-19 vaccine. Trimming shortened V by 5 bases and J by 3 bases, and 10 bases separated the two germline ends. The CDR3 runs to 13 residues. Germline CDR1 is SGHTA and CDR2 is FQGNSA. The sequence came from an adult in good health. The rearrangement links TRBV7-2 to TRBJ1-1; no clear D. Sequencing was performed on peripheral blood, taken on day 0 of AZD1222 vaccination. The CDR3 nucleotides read TGTGCCAGCAGCCCCCGGGTGGACACTGAAGCTTTCTTT. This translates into CASSPRVDTEAFF.